The source of this T cell receptor (beta chain) is a study of T cell responses to AZD1222 COVID-19 vaccine (dated by TCRdb to the early 2020s). Study-wide context: Because spike-specific TCR depth and breadth did not differ between the two schedules, AZD1222 recipients who got a second dose at roughly 4 weeks were pooled with those who got a second dose at roughly 12 weeks. TCR sequencing covered fewer than 250 trial participants: 207 given two doses of AZD1222 and around 25 given two doses of MenACWY control vaccine. Trial participants were enrolled by age into subgroups of 18-55, 56-69 and 70-plus years, and 148, 28 and 57 TCR-sequenced participants, respectively, were included in these subgroups.

The CDR3 regions of human TCRbeta chains were analyzed by immunosequencing. The source study handled its data this way. Repertoire TCRs were matched against a reference library of SARS-CoV-2-specific TCRs generated with the MIRA antigen-specificity platform. Breadth was defined as the fraction of unique TCRs that were SARS-CoV-2-associated. Depth was defined as the fraction of total T cells that were SARS-CoV-2-associated. Using the MIRA data, every spike-specific TCR was mapped to the spike region that the TCR reacted to and assigned to either a CD4 or a CD8 class. Log10-transformed breadth and depth values were compared by one-way ANOVA with Sidak's multiple comparisons tests. TCRdb retrieved this table from immuneACCESS and kept in-frame rearrangements only. Not all clones are present; in checked studies, unresolved V genes account for under half, and no reason is known for the remainder. That table furnishes V, J and clone size, whereas the DNA furnished D and trimming. The sample yields around 160,000 clones; roughly 90% were counted once. More than 5% of the sample comes from the top ten.

About this clone itself: Its antigen remains unidentified. No much larger clone exists at a distance of one base, and base qualities are not known.

What the study reported, not specific to this receptor: CD4 TCRs associated with the vaccine covered the entire spike protein, and the dominant responses were in regions 160-218 and 743-854. Nearly half of unique spike-specific TCRs reportedly recognized epitopes outside regions mutated in the B.1.351 and B.1.1.7 variants. The 56-69-year group was small, and its depth increase did not reach significance, likely because of low power. Participants were mostly white British, with more females than males. The authors suggested clonal diversity may have been underestimated. Conclusions about previously exposed vaccinees are limited, since just a handful of AZD1222 recipients were seropositive for SARS-CoV-2 at baseline. After two AZD1222 doses, spike-specific TCR breadth and depth were significantly higher than at day 0 and than in MenACWY recipients. Because no samples from the day 14 peak response were available, repertoires could be characterized only after the peak T cell response.

The cysteine opens and the phenylalanine closes a CDR3 of 12 amino acids. CDR3 DNA is the only sequence kept; it has 36 bases, read in frame from the first base. The germline V gene sets CDR1 to MNHEY and CDR2 to SVGAGI. V and J are truncated by 4 bases and 10 bases respectively, leaving an intervening sequence of 11 bases. The time point label, as the study defines it: baseline before first vaccination. Vaccinee samples came from UK trials COV001 and COV002, including a single-blind randomized controlled phase 2/3 trial of AZD1222 (ChAdOx1 nCoV-19) in healthy adults. Trial participant PBMC samples were collected at day 0 and day 28 after the second dose for TCRbeta chain sequencing.

The chain is assembled from TRBV6-5 and TRBJ2-1, with TRBD1 tentatively as D gene (5 bases match). The starting material was peripheral blood, obtained on day 0 of AZD1222 vaccination. The sequence was obtained from an adult in good health. CDR3 protein: CASSSRRGEQFF. The DNA sequence is TGTGCCAGCAGTTCCCGAAGGGGAGAGCAGTTCTTC.